This note documents a single TCR beta chain sequence. The data stem from a study of blood T cell repertoires in COVID-19. Sequencing used immunoSEQ multiplex PCR; TCRdb keeps in-frame clones, though not all of them. The repertoire holds over 350,000 clones, with around 90% as singletons. In germline, CDR1 is SGHTA, CDR2 FQGTGA. The CDR3 is made up of 15 amino acids. The J segment lost 4 bases and the V segment lost 4 bases, leaving 8 bases of the junction unmatched. The clonotype comes from a woman aged 18-29 years who had recovered from COVID-19. The sequenced sample consisted of PBMCs or T cells enriched from blood (not recorded which). V gene TRBV7-3 combines with J gene TRBJ2-7; 9 bases match TRBD1. CDR3 DNA sequence: TGTGCCAGCAGCTCGGGGACAGGGCGTGGGTACGAGCAGTACTTC. Amino acid sequence: CASSSGTGRGYEQYF.